The subject of this entry is one T cell receptor (beta chain). The data stem from a study of technical replicates of blood from several donors. Produced via immunoSEQ multiplex PCR; TCRdb's table is partial and in-frame only. Counted here are approximately 81,000 clones, 90% to 97% occurring once; the ten biggest clones make up 0.3% to 0.4%. V was trimmed by 7 bases and J by 2 bases, leaving 14 bases between them. The germline V gene encodes CDR1 LNHDA and CDR2 SQIVND (reference sequence). The CDR3 is 14 amino acids. The TCR originated in a human donor in good health. Sequenced material: T cells isolated from PBMCs. The chain is built from TRBV19 and TRBJ1-1, with D possibly TRBD1 on 6 matching bases. The CDR3 DNA is TGTGCCAGTAAGGGGGGGAACCTTAACACTGAAGCTTTCTTT. This encodes CASKGGNLNTEAFF. Full variable domain (outside the CDR3, taken from reference TRBV19 and TRBJ1-1): DGGITQSPKYLFRKEGQNVTLSCEQNLNHDAMYWYRQDPGQGLRLIYYSQIVNDFQKGDIAEGYSVSREKKESFPLTVTSAQKNPTAFYLCASKGGNLNTEAFFGQGTRLTVV.